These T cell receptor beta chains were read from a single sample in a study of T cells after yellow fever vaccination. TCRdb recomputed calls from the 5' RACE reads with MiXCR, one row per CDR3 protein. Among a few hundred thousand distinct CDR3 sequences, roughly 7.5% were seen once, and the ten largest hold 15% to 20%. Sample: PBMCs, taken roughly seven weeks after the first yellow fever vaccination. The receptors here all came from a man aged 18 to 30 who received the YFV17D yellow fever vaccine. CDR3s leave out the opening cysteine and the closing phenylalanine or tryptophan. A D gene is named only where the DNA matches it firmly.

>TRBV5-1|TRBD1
ASSTTGGSGTEAF
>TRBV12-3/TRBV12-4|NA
ASSIGGTYNSPLH
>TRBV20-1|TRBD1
RGQGGTYGYT
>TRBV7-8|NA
ASSFGGTASTDTQY
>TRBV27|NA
ASRGQGPLMATDTQY
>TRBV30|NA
AWSGRQISNQPQH
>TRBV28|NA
ASRWGGNQPQH
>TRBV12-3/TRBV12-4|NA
ASTKTVRGETQY
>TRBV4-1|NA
ASSQARDTYNEQF
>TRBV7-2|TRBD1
ASSYDRGRNIQY
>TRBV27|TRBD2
ASSFQREYNEQF
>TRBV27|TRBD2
ASRLAGGNTGELF
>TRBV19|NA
ASSRRGEGKLF
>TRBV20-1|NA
CARDFPTVAWGQETQY
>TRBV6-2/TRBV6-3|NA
ASSYSMEAGINEQF
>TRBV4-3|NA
ASKLTGATDTQY
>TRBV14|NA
ASSQTGLANSPLH
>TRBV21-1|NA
ASSKRWREAKETQY
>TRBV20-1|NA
SARAGGVNEKLF
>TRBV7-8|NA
ASSFSRDLNTEAF
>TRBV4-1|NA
ASSQVSEGTDTQY